This TCR beta chain was captured by sequencing in a study of chemoradiotherapy in HPV16-positive cancers. Study-wide results and limits: Candidate HPV-specific clones and E7-related TCR motifs grew in tumor during treatment.

CDR1 and CDR2 (germline): ENHRY, SYGVKD. The J segment lost 5 bases and the V segment lost 5 bases, leaving 9 bases of the junction unmatched. The CDR3 runs 15 residues. Only in-frame clones appear in the TCRdb table, and some are missing; sequencing was by immunoSEQ multiplex PCR. The sample includes almost 550 clones, roughly four fifths of them seen just once. Notes on this clone: What it recognizes is unknown.

The sample here was tumor tissue, taken from a patient who underwent chemoradiotherapy. V usage is TRBV10-3 and J usage is TRBJ2-3; 8 bases align to TRBD2. This TCR came from a human donor with HPV-associated anogenital cancer. The CDR3 nucleotides read TGTGCCATCAGTTCCAGCGGGGGAGCGGAAGATACGCAGTATTTT. Protein product: CAISSSGGAEDTQYF.